Given below is one T cell receptor beta chain in context. The CDR3 has 15 amino acids. Looked up from germline, CDR1 is MNHEY and CDR2 is SMNVEV (reference sequence). These data come from a study of T cells expressing NK-cell markers. Study in general: HCMV seropositivity marked seven of the eight sequenced donors; one was seronegative.

TCRdb reprocessed the 5' RACE reads; each CDR3 protein has one entry and no DNA is given. The table lists fewer than 400,000 distinct CDR3 sequences. The chain is built from TRBV27 and TRBJ1-5. What was sequenced was blood T cells: a sorted CD56 or NKG2C T cell subset, CD4+ or CD8+ T cells, or bulk PBMC T cells (not recorded which). This receptor was identified in a man aged 18-70 years in good health. The CDR3 spells CASSSLGVSNQPQHF.